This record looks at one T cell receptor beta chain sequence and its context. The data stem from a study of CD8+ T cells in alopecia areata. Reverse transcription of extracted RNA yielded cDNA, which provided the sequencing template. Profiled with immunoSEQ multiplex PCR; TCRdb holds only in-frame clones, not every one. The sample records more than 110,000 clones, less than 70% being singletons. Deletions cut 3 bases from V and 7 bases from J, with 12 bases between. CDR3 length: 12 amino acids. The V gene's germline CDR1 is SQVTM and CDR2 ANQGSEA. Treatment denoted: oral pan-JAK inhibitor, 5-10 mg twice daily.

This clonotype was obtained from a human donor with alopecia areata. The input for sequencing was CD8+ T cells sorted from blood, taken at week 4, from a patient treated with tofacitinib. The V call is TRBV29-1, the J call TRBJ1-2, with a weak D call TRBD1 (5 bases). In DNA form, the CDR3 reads TGCAGCGTTGACAGGGCTGCGGGTGGCTACACCTTC. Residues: CSVDRAAGGYTF. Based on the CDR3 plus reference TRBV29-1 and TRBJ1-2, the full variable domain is SAVISQKPSRDICQRGTSLTIQCQVDSQVTMMFWYRQQPGQSLTLIATANQGSEATYESGFVIDKFPISRPNLTFSTLTVSNMSPEDSSIYLCSVDRAAGGYTFGSGTRLTVV.